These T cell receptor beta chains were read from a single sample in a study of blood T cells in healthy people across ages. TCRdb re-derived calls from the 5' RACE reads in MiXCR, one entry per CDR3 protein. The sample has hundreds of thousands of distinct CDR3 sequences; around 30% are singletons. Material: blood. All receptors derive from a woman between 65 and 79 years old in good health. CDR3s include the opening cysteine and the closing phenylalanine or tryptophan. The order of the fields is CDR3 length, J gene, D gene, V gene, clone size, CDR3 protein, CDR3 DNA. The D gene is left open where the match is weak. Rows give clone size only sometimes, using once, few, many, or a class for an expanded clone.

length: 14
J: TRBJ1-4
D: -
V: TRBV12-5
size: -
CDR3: CASGLYQVNEKLFF
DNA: TGTGCTAGTGGTTTGTACCAGGTTAATGAAAAACTGTTTTTT

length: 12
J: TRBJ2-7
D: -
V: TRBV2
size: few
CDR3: CADAIDSYEQYF
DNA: TGTGCCGATGCCATCGATTCCTACGAGCAGTACTTC

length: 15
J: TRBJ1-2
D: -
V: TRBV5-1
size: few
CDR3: CASSPGGGTDYGYTF
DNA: TGCGCCAGCAGCCCAGGTGGGGGAACGGACTATGGCTACACCTTC

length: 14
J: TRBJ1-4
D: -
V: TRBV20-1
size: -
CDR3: CSARGPGTNEKLFF
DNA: TGCAGTGCTAGAGGGCCGGGAACAAATGAAAAACTGTTTTTT

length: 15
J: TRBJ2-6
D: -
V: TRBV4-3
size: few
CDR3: CASSRAISGANVLTF
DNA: TGCGCCAGCAGCCGAGCTATCTCTGGGGCCAACGTCCTGACTTTC

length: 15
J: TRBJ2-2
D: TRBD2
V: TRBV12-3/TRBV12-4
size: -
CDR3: CASGLRLAGTGELFF
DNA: TGTGCCAGCGGACTTAGACTAGCGGGGACCGGGGAGCTGTTTTTT

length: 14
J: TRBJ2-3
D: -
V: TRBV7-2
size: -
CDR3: CASRSERITDTQYF
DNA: TGTGCCAGCAGGAGCGAGAGAATCACAGATACGCAGTATTTT

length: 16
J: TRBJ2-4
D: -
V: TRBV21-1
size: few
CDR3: CASRRDDREELTSGDF
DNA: TGTGCCAGCAGGCGTGACGACAGGGAAGAACTAACTAGCGGGGACTTC

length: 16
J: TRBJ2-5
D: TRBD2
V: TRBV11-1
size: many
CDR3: CASSSLQRGLQETQYF
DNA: TGTGCCAGCAGCTCACTCCAACGGGGACTACAAGAGACCCAGTACTTC

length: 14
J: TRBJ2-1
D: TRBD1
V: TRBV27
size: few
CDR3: CASSPRDRYNEQFF
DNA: TGTGCCAGCAGTCCCAGGGACAGGTACAATGAGCAGTTCTTC

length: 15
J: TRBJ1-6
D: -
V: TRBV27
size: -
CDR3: CASRIMVAQDSPLHF
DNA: TGTGCCAGCAGGATAATGGTGGCCCAGGATTCACCCCTCCACTTT

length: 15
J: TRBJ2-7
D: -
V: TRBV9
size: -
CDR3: CASSVGAGTLGEQYF
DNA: TGTGCCAGCAGCGTAGGGGCGGGGACCCTCGGCGAGCAGTACTTC

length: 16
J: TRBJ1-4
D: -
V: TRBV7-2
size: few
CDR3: CASSLGGIGPNEKLFF
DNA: TGTGCCAGCAGCTTAGGAGGGATCGGACCGAATGAAAAACTGTTTTTT

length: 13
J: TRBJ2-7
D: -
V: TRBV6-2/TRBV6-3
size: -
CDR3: CASKGHLSYEQYF
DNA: TGTGCCAGCAAGGGACACCTCTCCTACGAGCAGTACTTC

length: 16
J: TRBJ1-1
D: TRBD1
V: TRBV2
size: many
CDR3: CASSAPIDRANTEAFF
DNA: TGTGCCAGCAGTGCCCCGATCGACAGGGCCAACACTGAAGCTTTCTTT

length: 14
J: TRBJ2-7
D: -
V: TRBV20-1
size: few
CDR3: CSARGTINSYEQYF
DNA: TGCAGTGCAAGAGGGACAATTAACTCCTACGAGCAGTACTTC

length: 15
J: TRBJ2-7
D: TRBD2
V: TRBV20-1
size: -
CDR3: CSARPGLAGSYEQYF
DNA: TGCAGTGCTAGACCTGGACTAGCGGGAAGCTACGAGCAGTACTTC

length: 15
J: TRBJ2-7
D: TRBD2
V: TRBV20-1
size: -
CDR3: CSAPRGALVSYEQYF
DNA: TGCAGTGCTCCGCGGGGGGCTCTCGTCTCCTACGAGCAGTACTTC

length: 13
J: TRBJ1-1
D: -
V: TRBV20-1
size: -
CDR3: CSASIGGNTEAFF
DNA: TGCAGTGCTAGTATAGGGGGGAATACTGAAGCTTTCTTT

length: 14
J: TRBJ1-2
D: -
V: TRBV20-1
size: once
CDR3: CSASERQDFYGYTF
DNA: TGCAGTGCTAGTGAGAGACAGGACTTCTATGGCTACACCTTC

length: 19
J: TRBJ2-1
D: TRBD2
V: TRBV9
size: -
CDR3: CASSVALSYTSGVNNEQFF
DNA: TGTGCCAGCAGCGTAGCCCTGTCATATACTAGCGGGGTCAACAATGAGCAGTTCTTC

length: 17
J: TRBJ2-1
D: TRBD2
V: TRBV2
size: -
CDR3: CASSRDIGLAGSNEQFF
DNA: TGTGCCAGCAGTAGAGACATAGGACTAGCGGGGAGCAATGAGCAGTTCTTC

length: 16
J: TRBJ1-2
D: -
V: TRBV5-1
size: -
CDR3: CASSESPGDGDYGYTF
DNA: TGCGCCAGCAGCGAGAGTCCAGGGGACGGGGACTATGGCTACACCTTC

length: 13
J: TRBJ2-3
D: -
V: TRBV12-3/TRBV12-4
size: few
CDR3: CASSLGVTDTQYF
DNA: TGTGCCAGCAGTTTAGGAGTTACAGATACGCAGTATTTT

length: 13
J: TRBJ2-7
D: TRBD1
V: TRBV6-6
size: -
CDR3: CASGTGETYEQYF
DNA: TGTGCCAGCGGGACAGGGGAGACCTACGAGCAGTACTTC

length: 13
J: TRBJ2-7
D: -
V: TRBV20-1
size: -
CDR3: CSANRVDSDEQYF
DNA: TGCAGTGCTAACAGGGTGGATTCAGACGAGCAGTACTTC

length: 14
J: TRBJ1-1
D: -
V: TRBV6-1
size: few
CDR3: CASSEPGMNTEAFF
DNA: TGTGCCAGCAGTGAACCGGGGATGAACACTGAAGCTTTCTTT

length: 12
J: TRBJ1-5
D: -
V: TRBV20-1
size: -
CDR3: CSARDQNQPQHF
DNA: TGCAGTGCTAGAGATCAGAATCAGCCCCAGCATTTT

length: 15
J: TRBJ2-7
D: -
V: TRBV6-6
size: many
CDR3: CASSYGGTDLDEQYF
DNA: TGTGCCAGCAGTTACGGGGGGACAGACCTTGACGAGCAGTACTTC

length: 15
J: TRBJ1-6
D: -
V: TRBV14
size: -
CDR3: CASSQEWVGRSPLHF
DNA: TGTGCCAGCAGCCAAGAGTGGGTCGGTCGTTCACCCCTCCACTTT

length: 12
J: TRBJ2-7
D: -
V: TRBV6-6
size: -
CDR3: CASSYASTEQCF
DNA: TGTGCCAGCAGTTACGCCTCGACAGAGCAGTGCTTC

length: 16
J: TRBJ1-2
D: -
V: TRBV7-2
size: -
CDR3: CASSPNPAHQPGGYTF
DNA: TGTGCCAGCAGCCCAAATCCGGCACACCAGCCCGGTGGCTACACCTTC

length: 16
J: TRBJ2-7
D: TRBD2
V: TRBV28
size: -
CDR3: CASSPVGGTSGYEQYF
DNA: TGTGCCAGCAGCCCCGTGGGGGGGACTAGCGGGTACGAGCAGTACTTC

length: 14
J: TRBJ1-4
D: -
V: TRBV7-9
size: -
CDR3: CASTPGTLKEKLLF
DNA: TGTGCCAGCACCCCCGGGACCCTTAAGGAAAAACTGCTTTTT

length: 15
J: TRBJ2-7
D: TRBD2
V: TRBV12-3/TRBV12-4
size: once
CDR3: CASSLEGAGVYEQYF
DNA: TGTGCCAGCAGTTTAGAAGGAGCGGGGGTCTACGAGCAGTACTTC

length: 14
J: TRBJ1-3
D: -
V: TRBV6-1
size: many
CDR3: CASSPGFSGNTIYF
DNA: TGTGCCAGCAGTCCGGGGTTCTCTGGAAACACCATATATTTT

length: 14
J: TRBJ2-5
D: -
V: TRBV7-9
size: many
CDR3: CASSPSGGGETQYF
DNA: TGTGCCAGCAGCCCCAGTGGGGGAGGAGAGACCCAGTACTTC

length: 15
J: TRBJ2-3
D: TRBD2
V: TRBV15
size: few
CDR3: CATSRGGGITDTQYF
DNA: TGTGCCACCAGCAGAGGGGGGGGAATCACAGATACGCAGTATTTT

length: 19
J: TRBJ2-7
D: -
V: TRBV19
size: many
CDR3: CASSSLGPGQGTSGYEQYF
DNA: TGTGCCAGTAGTAGCTTGGGGCCGGGACAGGGAACTAGCGGCTACGAGCAGTACTTC

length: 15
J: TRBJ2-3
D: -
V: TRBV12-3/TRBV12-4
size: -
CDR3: CASSFMATTTDTQYF
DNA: TGTGCCAGCAGTTTTATGGCGACTACCACAGATACGCAGTATTTT

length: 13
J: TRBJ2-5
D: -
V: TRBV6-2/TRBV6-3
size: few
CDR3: CASSLTAVETQYF
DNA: TGTGCCAGCAGCCTGACAGCGGTTGAGACCCAGTACTTC

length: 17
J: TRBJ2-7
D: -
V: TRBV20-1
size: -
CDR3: CSAWAPTLFGVFGEQYF
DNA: TGCAGTGCTTGGGCTCCCACACTATTCGGAGTATTCGGCGAGCAGTACTTC